This T cell receptor (beta chain) was sequenced for a study of T-cell reconstitution after alpha-beta-depleted transplantation in children. Using unique molecular identifiers, the investigators prepared the TCRbeta library. TCRdb fed the PCR reads into MiXCR, producing one record per CDR3 protein. The sample has about 980,000 distinct CDR3 sequences, roughly 29% seen once; the top ten hold about 28%. The origin of this receptor is a boy in the first two years of life who had a stem cell transplant for SCID, so the T cells may come from the graft donor. The specimen was PBMCs, mostly from graft donor cells, collected 360 days after TCRalphabeta/CD19-depleted stem cell transplant.

The CDR3 region is CASSYSGLAGGRETQYF. The CDR3 DNA sequence: TGTGCCAGCAGTTACTCGGGACTAGCGGGGGGGCGCGAGACCCAGTACTTC. J is TRBJ2-5 and V is TRBV6-5, with TRBD2 identical over 16 bases. Germline V lookup: CDR1 MNHEY, CDR2 SVGAGI. The CDR3 covers 17 residues. V was clipped by 0 bases and J by 5 bases; unmatched bases: 3.